The 23 T cell receptor beta chains in this list originate from one sample, sequenced in a study of blood T cell repertoires in COVID-19. Assay: immunoSEQ multiplex PCR; the TCRdb copy retains only in-frame clones and omits some. The sample includes roughly 88,000 clones, about nine tenths of them seen just once. What was sequenced was peripheral blood. The receptors originated from a woman in her forties or fifties in a cohort sampled during active COVID-19.

This chain uses TRBV5-1 with TRBJ1-1; unclear D gene. CDR3 length: 13 residues. V was shortened by 4 bases and J by 4 bases, with 11 bases between the two germline ends. The germline V gene has CDR1 SGHRS and CDR2 YFSETQ. This chain's CDR3 is CASSDQTGTEAFF. CDR3 bases: TGCGCCAGCAGCGATCAGACGGGCACTGAAGCTTTCTTT.

The rearrangement uses TRBV29-1 and TRBJ2-7; possible D gene TRBD2, 5 bases. This CDR3 spans 11 amino acids. Germline V gene sequence: CDR1 SQVTM, CDR2 ANQGSEA. The V and J ends lost 0 bases and 7 bases respectively, with 7 bases between them. The CDR3 here is CSVEDPGEQYF. The CDR3 nucleotides are TGCAGCGTTGAAGACCCGGGGGAGCAGTACTTC.

A single count supports this clone. This chain joins TRBV18 and TRBJ1-1; D is undetermined. Trimming removed 4 bases from V and 1 base from J, with 4 bases in between. Germline CDR1 reads KGHSH; CDR2 reads LQKENI. This CDR3 comprises 12 residues. CDR3 amino acids: CASSLRNTEAFF. Written as DNA, the CDR3 is TGTGCCAGCTCACTCCGGAACACTGAAGCTTTCTTT. Based on the CDR3 plus reference TRBV18 and TRBJ1-1, the full variable domain is NAGVMQNPRHLVRRRGQEARLRCSPMKGHSHVYWYRQLPEEGLKFMVYLQKENIIDESGMPKERFSAEFPKEGPSILRIQQVVRGDSAAYFCASSLRNTEAFFGQGTRLTVV.

The rearrangement uses TRBV4-1 and TRBJ2-1; 12 bases fit TRBD2. The CDR3 is 15 residues long. Looked up from germline, CDR1 is MGHRA and CDR2 is YSYEKL. With V trimmed by 2 bases and J by 6 bases, 2 bases remained unmatched. The CDR3 protein is CASSQRTSGANEQFF. DNA for the CDR3: TGCGCCAGCAGCCAAAGGACTAGCGGGGCCAATGAGCAGTTCTTC.

The V gene is TRBV6-5, the J gene TRBJ1-5, with TRBD1 as a possible D gene (5 bases). This CDR3 is 14 amino acids long. The germline V gene encodes CDR1 MNHEY and CDR2 SVGAGI. V lost 6 bases and J lost 6, with 15 bases in between. Written as DNA, the CDR3 is TGTGCCAGCAGCAGGGTTCTTCTTAGTCAGCCCCAGCATTTT. Amino acid sequence: CASSRVLLSQPQHF.

This clone was recorded only once. The chain carries TRBV5-6 and TRBJ2-1; TRBD2 agrees at 8 bases. CDR1 and CDR2 from the germline V gene are SGHDT and YYEEEE. J gave up 2 bases and V 0 bases, and 4 bases lay outside the gene matches. CDR3 length: 16 residues. The CDR3 sequence is CASSLGAGAAYNEQFF. DNA of the CDR3: TGTGCCAGCAGCTTGGGAGCGGGAGCGGCCTACAATGAGCAGTTCTTC.

This chain connects TRBV6-1 to TRBJ2-3; D may be TRBD1 (5 bases). V was trimmed by 4 bases and J by 0 bases, leaving 14 bases between them. This CDR3 contains 16 residues. Germline V gives CDR1 MNHNS, CDR2 SASEGT. CDR3 bases: TGTGCCAGCAGTGTGGGTAGGGGTATCAGCACAGATACGCAGTATTTT. Amino acid sequence: CASSVGRGISTDTQYF.

In DNA, the CDR3 is TGTGCCAGCAGTTTATCGGTCGGTACTTTCGGGAGGGAATCGCGAGAGCAGTACTTC. It codes for CASSLSVGTFGRESREQYF. The chain links TRBV27 to TRBJ2-7; 8 nucleotides match TRBD2. The germline gives CDR1 MNHEY, CDR2 SMNVEV (reference sequence). The CDR3 is made up of 19 amino acids. The V and J ends lost 0 bases and 7 bases, in that order; junction bases with no gene match: 20.

The genes are TRBV18 and TRBJ2-1; the D is unclear. V lost 4 bases and J 0 bases, leaving 13 bases between the germline ends. The CDR3 consists of 16 residues. The germline gives CDR1 KGHSH, CDR2 LQKENI. The CDR3 is CASSLLRGSSYNEQFF. The CDR3 nucleotides read TGTGCCAGCTCACTACTCCGCGGCAGCTCCTACAATGAGCAGTTCTTC. The complete variable domain, with remaining parts taken from reference TRBV18 and TRBJ2-1, reads NAGVMQNPRHLVRRRGQEARLRCSPMKGHSHVYWYRQLPEEGLKFMVYLQKENIIDESGMPKERFSAEFPKEGPSILRIQQVVRGDSAAYFCASSLLRGSSYNEQFFGPGTRLTVL.

The chain combines TRBV9 with TRBJ2-1; TRBD2 agrees at 8 bases. The CDR3 totals 14 residues. V dropped 2 bases and J dropped 7; count of bases not matched to a gene: 5. CDR1 is SGDLS and CDR2 is YYNGEE in the germline V gene. The CDR3, as DNA: TGTGCCAGCAGCGTTAGCGGGACTGCGAATGAGCAGTTCTTC. It encodes CASSVSGTANEQFF.

The chain uses TRBV12-3 or TRBV12-4 and TRBJ1-2, with TRBD1 identical over 8 bases. With 5 bases clipped from V and 4 bases from J, the junction kept 0 bases outside the gene matches. The CDR3 consists of 12 residues. The CDR3 nucleotides are TGTGCCAGCAGTACAGGGGGCTATGGCTACACCTTC. Protein: CASSTGGYGYTF.

This chain connects TRBV6-5 to TRBJ2-7, with D perhaps TRBD1 (6 bases). V dropped 0 bases and J dropped 4 bases, with 13 bases sitting between them. The CDR3 totals 15 residues. The germline CDR1 and CDR2 sequences are MNHEY and SVGAGI. The CDR3 region has the DNA TGTGCCAGCAGTTACTCCGGACAGACCTTGTACGAGCAGTACTTC. Protein sequence: CASSYSGQTLYEQYF.

The chain couples TRBV28 to TRBJ1-1; D uncertain. This CDR3 has 11 residues. Germline V gene lookup returns CDR1 MDHEN and CDR2 SYDVKM. V shed 8 bases and J shed 11 bases, with 15 bases lying between them. The chain's CDR3 is CASEEAGQAFF. The CDR3 bases are TGTGCCAGCGAGGAGGCAGGCCAGGCTTTCTTT.

V gene TRBV12-3 or TRBV12-4 combines with J gene TRBJ1-1; D unresolved. The V end lost 5 bases, the J end lost 10 bases, and 14 bases lay between the germline ends. This CDR3 has 12 residues. The chain's CDR3 is CASSPTGFRAFF. CDR3 DNA: TGTGCCAGCAGTCCGACCGGGTTTCGAGCTTTCTTT.

The rearrangement joins TRBV11-3 to TRBJ1-2, with a tentative D call TRBD1 (5 bases). V lost 5 bases and J 1 base, leaving 11 bases between the germline ends. The CDR3 has 14 residues. Per germline, CDR1 SGHNT and CDR2 YENEEA. CDR3 DNA: TGTGCCAGCAGCGCAAGACAGAGTAACTATGGCTACACCTTC. Protein sequence: CASSARQSNYGYTF.

V is TRBV4-1 and J is TRBJ2-1, with D tentatively TRBD1 (7 bases). Looked up from germline, CDR1 is MGHRA and CDR2 is YSYEKL. V was trimmed by 4 bases and J by 9 bases, leaving 19 bases between them. CDR3 length: 15 amino acids. DNA of the CDR3: TGCGCCAGCAGCCCTCACGCTGCGGGGACAGCTGAGCAGTTCTTC. It codes for CASSPHAAGTAEQFF.

The J gene is TRBJ1-5, the V gene TRBV2; 11 bases map to TRBD1. The V and J ends lost 6 bases and 5 bases, in that order; junction bases with no gene match: 6. This CDR3 spans 15 amino acids. Per the germline V gene, CDR1 is SNHLY and CDR2 is FYNNEI. The CDR3 DNA follows: TGTGCCAGCAGCTGGGGACAGGGGGATCATCAGCCCCAGCATTTT. Protein product: CASSWGQGDHQPQHF.

This chain links TRBV27 with TRBJ2-5, with 11 positions matching TRBD2. This CDR3 is built from 18 residues. V was pared by 5 bases and J by 2 bases, with 13 bases of the junction left unmatched. Germline V lookup: CDR1 MNHEY, CDR2 SMNVEV (reference sequence). DNA of the CDR3: TGTGCCAGCAGTCCCCTAGCTGGACTAGCGGGTCTACAAGAGACCCAGTACTTC. Translated, it gives CASSPLAGLAGLQETQYF.

The V and J genes are TRBV5-1 and TRBJ1-1, with TRBD1 identical over 7 bases. CDR3 length equals 14 residues. Per germline, CDR1 SGHRS and CDR2 YFSETQ. V shed 4 bases, J shed 1 base, and the junction held 4 bases outside the gene matches. CDR3: CASSIGDRNTEAFF. DNA for the CDR3: TGCGCCAGCAGCATAGGGGACAGGAACACTGAAGCTTTCTTT.

The gene calls are TRBV5-1 and TRBJ2-7, with TRBD2 matching 9 bases. Germline CDR1 and CDR2: SGHRS and YFSETQ. This CDR3 has 15 amino acids. The V and J ends lost 3 bases and 3 bases, in that order; junction bases with no gene match: 7. The CDR3 sequence: CASSYSGGWNYEQYF. In DNA, the CDR3 is TGCGCCAGCAGCTATAGCGGGGGCTGGAACTACGAGCAGTACTTC.

The chain is built from TRBV27 and TRBJ2-7, with D uncertain. Trimming cost V 5 bases and J 0 bases, with 8 bases left between them. Germline lookup yields CDR1 MNHEY and CDR2 SMNVEV (reference sequence). CDR3 length: 13 amino acids. The DNA of the CDR3 is TGTGCCAGCAGTCGTCCGGGCTCCTACGAGCAGTACTTC. This translates into CASSRPGSYEQYF.

The chain links TRBV10-1 to TRBJ2-5, with TRBD1 identical over 11 bases. J gave up 4 bases and V 7 bases, and 8 bases lay outside the gene matches. Per the germline V gene, CDR1 is WNHNN and CDR2 is SYGVQD (reference sequence). The CDR3 length is 15 residues. DNA for the CDR3: TGCGCCAGCAACCTGGACAGGGGGCGGAGAGAGACCCAGTACTTC. This translates into CASNLDRGRRETQYF.

CDR3 in amino acids: CASRTIRGPQETQYF. The CDR3 coding sequence is TGTGCCAGCAGGACCATCAGGGGACCTCAAGAGACCCAGTACTTC. V usage is TRBV28 and J usage is TRBJ2-5; weak D call: TRBD1 (6 bases). Germline CDR1 is MDHEN and CDR2 is SYDVKM. V was shortened by 6 bases and J by 2 bases, with 16 bases between the two germline ends. This CDR3 spans 15 amino acids. Based on the CDR3 plus reference TRBV28 and TRBJ2-5, the full variable domain is DVKVTQSSRYLVKRTGEKVFLECVQDMDHENMFWYRQDPGLGLRLIYFSYDVKMKEKGDIPEGYSVSREKKERFSLILESASTNQTSMYLCASRTIRGPQETQYFGPGTRLLVL.